This T cell receptor beta chain was identified during a study of blood T cell repertoires in COVID-19. On the study more broadly: The samples span acute and convalescent COVID-19 from the United States, Italy and Spain. T cells, B-cell-depleted T cells, or PBMCs provided the cDNA or gDNA that served as material.

Each participant's cohort was designated according to participant-reported clinical history. The germline CDR1 and CDR2 sequences are MNHEY and SMNVEV (reference sequence). The CDR3 is 17 amino acids. On this clone: Germline is not matched at one junction end, which may reflect a read error. Other nucleotide sequences from this sample produce the same CDR3.

Authors' analysis steps: Reference gene primers were amplified, and this amplification served to estimate nucleated cell counts. Clones were read by immunoSEQ multiplex PCR, and TCRdb kept only the in-frame ones, dropping some. That table furnishes V, J and clone size, whereas the DNA furnished D and trimming. The table lists 200,000 to 250,000 clones, 86% of them singletons. Source material: PBMCs or T cells enriched from blood (not recorded which). This TCR came from a woman between 40 and 50 years old with acute COVID-19. The chain employs TRBV27 and TRBJ1-2; 8 bases agree with TRBD1. DNA of the CDR3: TGTGCCAGCAGTCCCCGACAGGGGCCGGGGCGGGACTATGGCTATACCTTC. Its protein product is CASSPRQGPGRDYGYTF.